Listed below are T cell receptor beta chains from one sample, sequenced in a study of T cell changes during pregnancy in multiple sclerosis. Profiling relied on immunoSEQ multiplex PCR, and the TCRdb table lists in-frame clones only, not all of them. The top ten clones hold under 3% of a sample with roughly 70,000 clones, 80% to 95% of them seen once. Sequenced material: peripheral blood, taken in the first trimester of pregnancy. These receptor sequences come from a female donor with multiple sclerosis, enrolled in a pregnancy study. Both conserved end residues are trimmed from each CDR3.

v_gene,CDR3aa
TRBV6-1,ASSAEGAYQPQH
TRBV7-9,ASSSRTEKDNEQF
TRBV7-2,ASSLIGQGVNEQF
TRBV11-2,ASSLLAGGRDEQF
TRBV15,ATSRDGETQY
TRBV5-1,ASRKETGLTEAL
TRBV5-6,ASSRTGGSYGYT
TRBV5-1,ASSPDRGNSPLH
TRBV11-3,ASSLDLQTRAF
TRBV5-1,ASSPPGSGGYT
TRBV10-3,AISDTPYEQY
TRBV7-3,ASSFDGGYGYT
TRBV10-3,AISTLKGQGSTDTQY
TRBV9,ASSVGQGADTQY
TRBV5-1,ASSLEGAQGNTTY
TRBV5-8,ASSLGGQANTEAF
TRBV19,ASSIGALGQPQH
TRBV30,AWTRGGANTEAF
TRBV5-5,ASSFDRANYGYT
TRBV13,ASSSQGTQF
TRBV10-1,ASRVWDRGTEAF
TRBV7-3,ASSLTSLATGELF
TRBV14,ASSRDREVHYGYT
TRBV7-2,ASSFLAGLDEQF
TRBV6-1,ASRRTSYNEQF
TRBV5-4,ASSFYEGGSDTQY
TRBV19,ASSSGGNGEKLF
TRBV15,ATSRVRSRKT
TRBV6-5,ASSYARSYNEQF
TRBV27,ASSQAVAKNIQY
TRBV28,ASSRGPRRDNEQF
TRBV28,ASRPQGNNQPQH
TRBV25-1,ASTGQGLLEAF
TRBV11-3,ASSLGTGGPMGTGELF
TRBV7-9,ASSLAGTSEETQY
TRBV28,ATTTDGGDYNEQF
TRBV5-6,ASNYLADKNIQY
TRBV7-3,ASSLSGESSYNEQF
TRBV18,ASSPGQFGYT
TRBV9,ASSDGTGAIYGYT
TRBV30,AWRSGQLGDGYT
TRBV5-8,ASSLGGLARVADTQY
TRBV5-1,ASSLDSGYAQNTEAF
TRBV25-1,ASSAWGSEQY
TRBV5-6,ASSSLSRGDYGYT
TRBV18,ASSQGQGTGQPQH
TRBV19,ASSIPGNWRTEAF
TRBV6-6,ATQEGASYEQY
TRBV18,ASSPTSGPYNEQF